One sample yielded the 9 T cell receptor beta chains listed below, sequenced in a study of blood T cell repertoires in COVID-19. The data were produced by immunoSEQ multiplex PCR, yet TCRdb's version contains in-frame clones alone and is incomplete. The table has fewer than 65,000 clones, over 65% seen once. Sequenced: peripheral blood. The receptors originated from a human donor in a cohort sampled during active COVID-19.

This clone has only a few counts. This chain's CDR3 is CAISASPNTGELFF. The CDR3, as DNA: TGTGCCATCAGTGCCTCTCCGAACACCGGGGAGCTGTTTTTT. The V call is TRBV10-3, the J call TRBJ2-2; D gene ambiguous. The CDR3 contains 14 residues. With 4 bases removed from V and 0 bases from J, the gap between germline ends came to 6 bases. Germline loops: CDR1 ENHRY, CDR2 SYGVKD.

The rearrangement joins TRBV3-1 (or the pseudogene TRBV3-2) to TRBJ2-3; a possible D gene is TRBD1 (6 bases). CDR3 length: 13 amino acids. Trimming cost V 5 bases and J 4 bases, with 10 bases left between them. Germline V gives CDR1 LGHDT, CDR2 YNNKEL (reference sequence). The DNA for the CDR3 is TGTGCCAGCAGCTTCAGGACAGCAGATACGCAGTATTTT. Translated, it gives CASSFRTADTQYF.

The CDR3 DNA is TGTGCCAGTAGTATCTCTGGGGACTCCTATGGCTACACCTTC. This gives the protein CASSISGDSYGYTF. The chain employs TRBV19 and TRBJ1-2, with D possibly TRBD1 on 5 matching bases. Per the germline V gene, CDR1 is LNHDA and CDR2 is SQIVND (reference sequence). This CDR3 is 14 amino acids long. The germline V and J ends were trimmed by 3 bases and 4 bases, with 12 bases remaining between them.

J is TRBJ1-1 and V is TRBV2; 11 nucleotides match TRBD1. CDR3 length equals 14 residues. The germline V gene has CDR1 SNHLY and CDR2 FYNNEI. After removal of 6 bases from V and 4 bases from J, the junction contained 4 bases not matched to a gene. CDR3 residues: CASSKGQGATEAFF. CDR3 sequence (DNA): TGTGCCAGCAGCAAAGGACAGGGGGCCACTGAAGCTTTCTTT.

The genes are TRBV9 and TRBJ1-6, with 7 bases identical to TRBD1. Germline values: CDR1 SGDLS, CDR2 YYNGEE. J lost 7 bases, V lost 4 bases, and 5 bases had no gene match. This CDR3 contains 14 residues. The CDR3 DNA reads TGTGCCAGCAGCCCCCGACAGGGCAATTCACCCCTCCACTTT. Amino acid sequence: CASSPRQGNSPLHF.

The chain recombines TRBV2 with TRBJ2-1; 8 nucleotides line up with TRBD2. V was clipped by 6 bases and J by 6 bases; unmatched bases: 10. CDR1 and CDR2 (germline): SNHLY, FYNNEI. The CDR3 spans 15 residues. The CDR3 nucleotides read TGTGCCAGCAGCCCCCGGGCGGGGGGAACCAATGAGCAGTTCTTC. Amino acids: CASSPRAGGTNEQFF.

The CDR3 coding sequence is TGCAGCGTGCGGGACCGTTCTAATGAAAAACTGTTTTTT. This codes for CSVRDRSNEKLFF. The chain links TRBV29-1 to TRBJ1-4; the D gene is possibly TRBD1 (5 bases). Germline CDR1 SQVTM, CDR2 ANQGSEA. This CDR3 comprises 13 residues. Trimming left V 6 bases short and J 3 bases short, with 11 bases between.

The rearrangement uses TRBV5-6 and TRBJ2-5; 15 nucleotides match TRBD2. V shed 3 bases, J shed 3 bases, and the junction held 3 bases outside the gene matches. The CDR3 is made up of 16 amino acids. From germline, CDR1 is SGHDT and CDR2 YYEEEE. The CDR3 bases are TGTGCCAGCAGCTGGACTAGCGGGGGGGTTGAAGAGACCCAGTACTTC. This translates into CASSWTSGGVEETQYF.

V usage is TRBV19 and J usage is TRBJ2-7; 7 nucleotides match TRBD2. V trimming: 8 bases; J trimming: 6 bases; junction bases outside the gene matches: 16. The CDR3 runs 15 residues. Per germline, CDR1 LNHDA and CDR2 SQIVND (reference sequence). The DNA of the CDR3 is TGTGCCAGTTCGCTGGAGCCGGGGAGGGTGAGCGAGCAGTACTTC. As protein: CASSLEPGRVSEQYF.